What follows are 20 T cell receptor beta chains derived from one specimen sequenced in a study of T cells expressing NK-cell markers. Reprocessing the 5' RACE reads, TCRdb reports a single entry for every CDR3 protein and omits DNA. Found here are some 460,000 distinct CDR3 sequences; the top ten clones hold over 1.3%. Material for sequencing was blood T cells: a sorted CD56 or NKG2C T cell subset, CD4+ or CD8+ T cells, or bulk PBMC T cells (not recorded which). These TCRs come from a woman between 45 and 60 years old in good health.

The chain joins TRBV11-3 to TRBJ2-7; with no DNA, the TCRdb D assignment of TRBD2 cannot be verified. Germline CDR1 SGHNT, CDR2 YENEEA. The CDR3 sequence is 15 residues long. The CDR3 here is CASSLDAGGRNEQYF.

This rearrangement joins TRBV12-3 or TRBV12-4 to TRBJ2-3; checking the TCRdb D call of TRBD2 is not possible without DNA. This CDR3 region has 15 residues. The CDR3 sequence is CASTERTSGTDTQYF.

The rearrangement joins TRBV20-1 to TRBJ1-6; as DNA is missing, the TRBD1 call by TCRdb cannot be tested. CDR1 and CDR2 (germline): DFQATT, SNEGSKA (reference sequence). The CDR3 covers 15 residues. CDR3 amino acids: CSARVGDRGESPLHF.

CDR3 sequence reads: CASRPPRATGELFF. V usage is TRBV6-5 and J usage is TRBJ2-2; absent DNA, TCRdb's TRBD1 call cannot be checked. In germline, CDR1 is MNHEY, CDR2 SVGAGI. The CDR3 loop spans 14 amino acids.

V gene TRBV3-1 combines with J gene TRBJ2-5; TCRdb outputs TRBD2, but without DNA this stays unchecked. The CDR3 is made up of 15 amino acids. Germline-derived CDR1 and CDR2 are LGHDT and YNNKEL (reference sequence). The CDR3 loop is CASSQAGGPWETQYF.

V is TRBV6-5 and J is TRBJ2-3; TCRdb's D gene call, TRBD1, goes unchecked for lack of DNA. The CDR3 spans 15 residues. From germline, CDR1 is MNHEY and CDR2 SVGAGI. CDR3 residues: CASGEARGVPDTQYF.

The chain combines TRBV20-1 with TRBJ1-2; TCRdb's D call of TRBD1 is untestable without DNA. This CDR3 is built from 13 residues. Germline CDR1 is DFQATT and CDR2 is SNEGSKA (reference sequence). This CDR3 reads CSARPGGMSGYTF.

The CDR3 is CASSFGVGMNTEAFF. The rearrangement uses TRBV28 and TRBJ1-1. Looked up from germline, CDR1 is MDHEN and CDR2 is SYDVKM. This CDR3 contains 15 residues.

This chain connects TRBV20-1 to TRBJ2-1; TCRdb returns TRBD2, unconfirmable since there is no DNA. This CDR3 comprises 13 residues. Germline values: CDR1 DFQATT, CDR2 SNEGSKA (reference sequence). The CDR3: CSARASLVLEQFF.

The chain couples TRBV7-2 to TRBJ1-4; with no DNA, the TCRdb D assignment of TRBD1 cannot be verified. Germline V gene lookup returns CDR1 SGHTA and CDR2 FQGNSA. This CDR3 is built from 15 residues. The CDR3 reads CASSLALGQMEKLFF.

V usage is TRBV24-1 and J usage is TRBJ2-1; no DNA is available, so the TRBD2 call from TCRdb remains unchecked. Germline CDR1 and CDR2: KGHDR and SFDVKD. The CDR3 extends over 18 amino acids. The CDR3 loop reads CATSDSTSGSSSYNEQFF.

The chain has TRBV29-1 and TRBJ2-1. The V gene's germline CDR1 is SQVTM and CDR2 ANQGSEA. The CDR3 runs 14 residues. The CDR3 here is CSVEGQSSYNEQFF.

This sequence joins TRBV12-3 or TRBV12-4 and TRBJ2-3; TCRdb gives TRBD1 as the D gene, but with no DNA this cannot be confirmed. The CDR3 extends over 14 amino acids. CDR3 sequence reads: CATRGGRSTDTQYF.

The chain couples TRBV3-1 to TRBJ1-2; TCRdb's D call, TRBD1, is unchecked because there is no DNA. The germline CDR1 and CDR2 sequences are LGHDT and YNNKEL (reference sequence). The CDR3 is 15 residues long. The CDR3 sequence is CASSQAWDREYGYTF.

This rearrangement joins TRBV7-8 to TRBJ1-5; TCRdb proposes TRBD1, but this gene call is untestable without DNA. The CDR3 covers 15 residues. Germline lookup yields CDR1 SGHVS and CDR2 FQNEAQ. CDR3 in amino acids: CASSFRPGEVQPQHF.

The rearrangement joins TRBV5-5 to TRBJ2-1; the D call from TCRdb, TRBD1, cannot be confirmed without DNA. This CDR3 region has 15 residues. Germline CDR1 is SGHKS and CDR2 is YYEKEE (reference sequence). The chain's CDR3 is CASSLQGGSYNEQFF.

The chain links TRBV14 to TRBJ2-3; TCRdb returns TRBD2, unconfirmable since there is no DNA. The germline CDR1 and CDR2 sequences are SGHDN and FVKESK. This CDR3 has 13 amino acids. The CDR3 loop reads CASSHRTADTQYF.

J is TRBJ2-1 and V is TRBV29-1; TCRdb picks TRBD1, but there is no DNA to check that call. This CDR3 has 12 amino acids. Germline assignment: CDR1 SQVTM and CDR2 ANQGSEA. CDR3 residues: CSVSDRYNEQFF.

CDR3 amino acids: CASSQRELVYTEAFF. This chain links TRBV3-1 with TRBJ1-1. Looked up from germline, CDR1 is LGHDT and CDR2 is YNNKEL (reference sequence). The CDR3 is 15 amino acids.

The V and J genes are TRBV24-1 and TRBJ2-3; without DNA, the TCRdb call of TRBD2 cannot be checked. The germline V gene has CDR1 KGHDR and CDR2 SFDVKD. This CDR3 is built from 16 residues. The CDR3 here is CATSLTSGISTDTQYF.